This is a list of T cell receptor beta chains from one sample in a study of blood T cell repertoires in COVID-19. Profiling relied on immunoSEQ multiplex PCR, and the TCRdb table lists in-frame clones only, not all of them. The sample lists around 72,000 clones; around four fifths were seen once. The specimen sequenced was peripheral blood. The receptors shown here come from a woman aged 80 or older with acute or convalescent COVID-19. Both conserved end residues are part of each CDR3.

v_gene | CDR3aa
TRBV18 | CASSPRGNTEAFF
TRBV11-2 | CASSTGTAETQYF
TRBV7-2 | CASRAGSSYNEQFF
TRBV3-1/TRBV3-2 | CASSPQEMNTEAFF
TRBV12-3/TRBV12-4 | CAVGQYNEQFF
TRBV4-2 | CASSQGREPGELFF
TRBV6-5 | CASGLDRAPNQPQHF
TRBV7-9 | CASSRAGRSGNTIYF
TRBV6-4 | CASSIDRGGGANVLTF
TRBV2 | CASRVQGNGNTIYF
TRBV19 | CASSIEAGVLDEQYF
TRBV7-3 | CASRFTTGQGNTEAFF
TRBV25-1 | CASSESASGGYTF
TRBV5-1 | CASRVSLARNNEQFF
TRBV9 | CASSGGQAGQPQHF
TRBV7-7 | CASSLTGRPYQETQYF
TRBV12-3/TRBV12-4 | CAILPSYNEQFF
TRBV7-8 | CASSLKGGDSPLHF
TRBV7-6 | CASSRTQPLTSTDTQYF
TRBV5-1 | CASSTGFTEAFF
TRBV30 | CAWSVGPAGGYTF